The 29 T cell receptor beta chains below were found in one sample sequenced in a study of blood T cell repertoires in COVID-19 (dated by TCRdb to between 2020 and 2021). The library relied on the immunoSEQ multiplex PCR assay. Sourced from immuneACCESS, this table was stored by TCRdb with only in-frame sequences that have V and J called. A share of the clones is absent; for the studies checked, an unresolved V gene accounts for under half, and the remainder has no known explanation. The sample table shows about 250,000 clones, and over 75% are seen once. The ten biggest clones cover about 5.1% of the sample. Input material: peripheral blood. Source of these receptors: a man aged 50 or older with active or convalescent COVID-19.

This clone was counted once. The V call is TRBV4-2, the J call TRBJ2-7; 8 nucleotides match TRBD2. The ends lost 1 base at V and 5 bases at J; junction bases unmatched: 13. The CDR3 sequence is 17 residues long. Germline CDR1 reads LGHNA; CDR2 reads YNFKEQ. CDR3 loop: CASSQGSAGSGTNEQYF. CDR3 DNA sequence: TGTGCCAGCAGCCAAGGGTCCGCGGGTAGCGGGACCAACGAGCAGTACTTC.

V gene TRBV28 combines with J gene TRBJ2-1; TRBD1 matches 7 bases. The CDR3 is 14 residues long. V lost 7 bases, J lost 7 bases, and 10 bases stayed unmatched. CDR1 and CDR2 from the germline V gene are MDHEN and SYDVKM. CDR3 sequence: CASKGGGFVNEQFF. The DNA of the CDR3 is TGTGCCAGCAAAGGGGGCGGATTCGTTAATGAGCAGTTCTTC.

The genes are TRBV28 and TRBJ1-5; a weak D match, TRBD1 (5 bases). Looked up from germline, CDR1 is MDHEN and CDR2 is SYDVKM. The CDR3 covers 13 residues. Trimming cost V 8 bases and J 6 bases, with 14 bases left between them. In DNA form, the CDR3 reads TGTGCCAGCGGGACTTCGGCGGCTCAGCCCCAGCATTTT. Residues: CASGTSAAQPQHF.

This clone occurred once. DNA of the CDR3: TGTGCCAGCTCACCGGGAACGACCCGGGCGGGCGAGCAGTACTTC. Translation: CASSPGTTRAGEQYF. This rearrangement joins TRBV18 to TRBJ2-7, with D maybe TRBD2 (5 bases). CDR1 and CDR2 from the germline V gene are KGHSH and LQKENI. The V gene lost 3 bases and the J gene lost 6 bases, with 18 bases spanning the gap. The CDR3 has 15 amino acids.

DNA of the CDR3: TGTGCCAGCAGCCCCCAACTAGCGGGCACAGATACGCAGTATTTT. Amino acid sequence: CASSPQLAGTDTQYF. The chain has TRBV11-2 and TRBJ2-3; 8 bases are a match to TRBD2. Germline V gene lookup returns CDR1 SGHAT and CDR2 FQNNGV. The CDR3 has 15 residues. The V and J ends lost 5 bases and 1 base, in that order; junction bases with no gene match: 5.

This chain links TRBV28 with TRBJ1-2; a possible D gene is TRBD1 (6 bases). The V and J ends lost 3 bases and 4 bases respectively, with 27 bases between them. There are 19 residues in the CDR3. The germline V gene encodes CDR1 MDHEN and CDR2 SYDVKM. The CDR3 DNA is TGTGCCAGCAGTTTGGTCGGCGGCAGGGGACCGGAGCCATCCTATGGCTACACCTTC. Encoded protein: CASSLVGGRGPEPSYGYTF.

The V gene is TRBV9, the J gene TRBJ2-7; 11 nucleotides match TRBD2. The ends lost 3 bases at V and 3 bases at J; junction bases unmatched: 5. This CDR3 comprises 15 residues. Germline assignment: CDR1 SGDLS and CDR2 YYNGEE. The CDR3 nucleotides read TGTGCCAGCAGCGATAGACTAGCGGGACGCTACGAGCAGTACTTC. This gives the protein CASSDRLAGRYEQYF.

The chain couples TRBV2 to TRBJ2-5, with TRBD1 identical over 11 bases. With 4 bases clipped from V and 5 bases from J, the junction kept 6 bases outside the gene matches. CDR1 is SNHLY and CDR2 is FYNNEI in the germline V gene. This CDR3 region has 15 residues. The CDR3 DNA follows: TGTGCCAGCAGTGTTGGACAGGGGGCGGGGGAGACCCAGTACTTC. The encoded protein is CASSVGQGAGETQYF.

The chain carries TRBV25-1 and TRBJ2-1, with D perhaps TRBD2 (6 bases). The V and J ends lost 8 bases and 7 bases respectively, with 18 bases between them. The CDR3 runs to 14 residues. Germline V gives CDR1 MGHDK, CDR2 SYGVNS. The DNA of the CDR3 is TGTGCCAGCGCCCCTCGGGAGTTTGGGAATGAGCAGTTCTTC. Amino acid sequence: CASAPREFGNEQFF.

CDR3 bases: TGTGCCAGCAGCAACCGGGTAAGCTCCTACGAGCAGTACTTC. Translating gives CASSNRVSSYEQYF. The rearrangement joins TRBV9 to TRBJ2-7; D uncertain. V lost 4 bases and J lost 0, with 11 bases in between. The CDR3 consists of 14 residues. Germline V gene data show CDR1 as SGDLS and CDR2 as YYNGEE.

The CDR3 nucleotides read TGCGCCAGCAGCCCATCCTCGACAGCTAGACCCTCCTACGAGCAGTACTTC. Its protein is CASSPSSTARPSYEQYF. The chain carries TRBV4-3 and TRBJ2-7; D is possibly TRBD1 (5 bases). Germline CDR1 reads LGHNA; CDR2 reads YSLEER. The CDR3 has 17 residues. The ends were cut back, 4 bases at V and 0 bases at J, with 19 bases in the middle.

The rearrangement uses TRBV29-1 and TRBJ2-1; 8 bases map to TRBD2. This CDR3 region has 13 residues. The V gene end was trimmed by 7 bases and the J gene end by 3 bases; junction bases not matched to a gene: 5. CDR1 and CDR2 from the germline V gene are SQVTM and ANQGSEA. DNA for the CDR3: TGCAGCGCGCAACTAGCGGACTACAATGAGCAGTTCTTC. It codes for CSAQLADYNEQFF.

Concerning this clone itself: Other DNA sequences in the same sample also yield this CDR3. The chain combines TRBV28 with TRBJ1-2; 9 bases align to TRBD1. This CDR3 has 13 amino acids. V was clipped by 3 bases and J by 8 bases; unmatched bases: 4. Germline V gene lookup returns CDR1 MDHEN and CDR2 SYDVKM. In nucleotides, the CDR3 is TGTGCCAGCAGTTTGGGGACAGGGAGAGGCTACACCTTC. Protein sequence: CASSLGTGRGYTF.

The CDR3 sequence is CASSVGATNTGELFF. CDR3 DNA sequence: TGTGCCAGCAGCGTAGGGGCGACGAACACCGGGGAGCTGTTTTTT. V usage is TRBV9 and J usage is TRBJ2-2; D remains ambiguous. Germline assignment: CDR1 SGDLS and CDR2 YYNGEE. The CDR3 spans 15 residues. Trimming took off 0 bases at V and 0 bases at J, with 6 bases between the two ends.

The chain joins TRBV6-5 to TRBJ1-6; no firm D call. Germline values: CDR1 MNHEY, CDR2 SVGAGI. V was shortened by 7 bases and J by 4 bases, with 5 bases between the two germline ends. The CDR3 length is 12 residues. The CDR3 loop reads CASKRYNSPLHF. As DNA, the CDR3 is TGTGCCAGCAAACGGTATAATTCACCCCTCCACTTT.

V usage is TRBV2 and J usage is TRBJ2-1, with 11 positions matching TRBD2. The CDR3 runs to 15 residues. The J segment lost 4 bases and the V segment lost 6 bases, leaving 5 bases of the junction unmatched. Germline V gene sequence: CDR1 SNHLY, CDR2 FYNNEI. The CDR3 bases are TGTGCCAGCAGCCTACTAGCGGGAGCGTACAATGAGCAGTTCTTC. Residues: CASSLLAGAYNEQFF.

This rearrangement joins TRBV11-2 to TRBJ1-1, with D perhaps TRBD1 (5 bases). CDR1 is SGHAT and CDR2 is FQNNGV in the germline V gene. The ends were cut back, 4 bases at V and 1 base at J, with 7 bases in the middle. The CDR3 covers 13 residues. The CDR3 region has the DNA TGTGCCAGCAGCTCGGGGGGGAACACTGAAGCTTTCTTT. It encodes CASSSGGNTEAFF.

The CDR3 bases are TGTGCCAGCAGTCTAGCGGGGGCAAAGGTAAATGAGCAGTTCTTC. It encodes CASSLAGAKVNEQFF. This chain links TRBV3-1 (or the pseudogene TRBV3-2) with TRBJ2-1; TRBD2 matches 10 bases. The germline V gene encodes CDR1 LGHDT and CDR2 YNNKEL (reference sequence). This CDR3 has 15 amino acids. After removal of 6 bases from V and 7 bases from J, the junction contained 9 bases not matched to a gene.

V usage is TRBV7-3 and J usage is TRBJ2-1; 10 bases agree with TRBD2. Germline trimming cut 2 bases from V and 7 bases from J; bases unmatched to any gene: 5. The CDR3 extends over 15 amino acids. Germline values: CDR1 SGHTA, CDR2 FQGTGA. The CDR3 region has the DNA TGTGCCAGCAGCTTAGATTTAGCGGGAGGAAATGAGCAGTTCTTC. The encoded protein is CASSLDLAGGNEQFF.

This clone was detected only once. The V gene is TRBV27, the J gene TRBJ2-7, with no clear D. Germline V gene sequence: CDR1 MNHEY, CDR2 SMNVEV (reference sequence). Trimming left V 5 bases short and J 2 bases short, with 4 bases between. This CDR3 has 11 amino acids. Written as DNA, the CDR3 is TGTGCCAGCAGTGGGCCCTACGAGCAGTACTTC. This encodes CASSGPYEQYF.

This clone was observed a handful of times. This chain connects TRBV12-5 to TRBJ2-3, with TRBD2 identical over 11 bases. The V and J ends lost 5 bases and 2 bases, in that order; junction bases with no gene match: 9. The CDR3 totals 17 residues. Germline CDR1 and CDR2: LGHNT and FRNRAP. The CDR3 is CASGTGTSGLTTDTQYF. The CDR3 region has the DNA TGTGCTAGTGGTACCGGGACTAGCGGCCTAACCACAGATACGCAGTATTTT.

The chain is built from TRBV5-6 and TRBJ1-3; D is unresolved. The CDR3 runs 14 residues. V gave up 2 bases and J gave up 4 bases, with 10 bases separating them. Looked up from germline, CDR1 is SGHDT and CDR2 is YYEEEE. CDR3 bases: TGTGCCAGCAGCTTCCGGGGTCGGGGAAACACCATATATTTT. Translating it yields CASSFRGRGNTIYF.

This chain uses TRBV5-1 with TRBJ2-2; the match to TRBD2 covers 11 bases. The V gene end was trimmed by 2 bases and the J gene end by 6 bases; junction bases not matched to a gene: 6. Per germline, CDR1 SGHRS and CDR2 YFSETQ. The CDR3 length is 16 residues. CDR3 in amino acids: CASSFPVAGGAGELFF. Here the CDR3 DNA reads TGCGCCAGCAGCTTCCCGGTAGCGGGAGGGGCCGGGGAGCTGTTTTTT.

The chain carries TRBV25-1 and TRBJ1-3; 7 bases line up with TRBD1. The CDR3 is 15 amino acids. The V segment lost 6 bases and the J segment 0 bases; nucleotides outside the gene matches: 5. Germline V lookup: CDR1 MGHDK, CDR2 SYGVNS. This CDR3 is CASRKQGNSGNTIYF. CDR3 coding DNA: TGTGCCAGCAGGAAACAGGGGAACTCTGGAAACACCATATATTTT. The entire variable domain, with the rest obtained from reference TRBV25-1 and TRBJ1-3, is as follows: EADIYQTPRYLVIGTGKKITLECSQTMGHDKMYWYQQDPGMELHLIHYSYGVNSTEKGDLSSESTVSRIRTEHFPLTLESARPSHTSQYLCASRKQGNSGNTIYFGEGSWLTVV.

V is TRBV6-5 and J is TRBJ2-7; TRBD2 matches 12 bases. This CDR3 contains 14 residues. Trimming took 6 bases from V and 3 from J; bases not matched to a gene: 3. Germline V gene sequence: CDR1 MNHEY, CDR2 SVGAGI. CDR3 protein: CASSRTSGNYEQYF. DNA for the CDR3: TGTGCCAGCAGCCGGACTAGCGGGAACTACGAGCAGTACTTC.

V usage is TRBV6-2 or TRBV6-3 and J usage is TRBJ2-7; TRBD1 agrees at 9 bases. This CDR3 is built from 14 residues. Germline values: CDR1 MNHEY, CDR2 SVGEGT. V was clipped by 5 bases and J by 3 bases; unmatched bases: 5. The CDR3 DNA sequence: TGTGCCAGCAGTCGACAGGGGGTCATCTACGAGCAGTACTTC. It codes for CASSRQGVIYEQYF.

The chain has TRBV5-1 and TRBJ1-1; no reliable D call. V shed 0 bases and J shed 1 base, with 10 bases lying between them. In germline, CDR1 is SGHRS, CDR2 YFSETQ. CDR3 size: 15 residues. CDR3 region: CASSLGQASNTEAFF. CDR3 coding DNA: TGCGCCAGCAGCTTGGGTCAGGCCTCGAACACTGAAGCTTTCTTT.

The rearrangement uses TRBV4-3 and TRBJ1-2; 9 positions match TRBD1. With 0 bases clipped from V and 4 bases from J, the junction kept 0 bases outside the gene matches. Germline-derived CDR1 and CDR2 are LGHNA and YSLEER. This CDR3 has 14 residues. This CDR3 reads CASSQEGQGYGYTF. CDR3 coding DNA: TGCGCCAGCAGCCAAGAGGGACAGGGCTATGGCTACACCTTC.

This clone appeared a few times. The chain carries TRBV9 and TRBJ1-2; tentatively, D is TRBD1 (5 bases). V dropped 2 bases and J dropped 4 bases, with 15 bases sitting between them. Germline lookup yields CDR1 SGDLS and CDR2 YYNGEE. The CDR3 consists of 15 residues. CDR3 in amino acids: CASSVAAGFSYGYTF. The CDR3 nucleotides read TGTGCCAGCAGCGTTGCGGCAGGGTTTAGCTATGGCTACACCTTC.